These 7 T cell receptor beta chains came from one sample sequenced in a study of read filtering for tumor transcriptome and immune sequencing. Molecular barcoded adaptors covering alpha/delta and beta/gamma chains were used on roughly 400 ng RNA. Via MiXCR, TCRdb re-called the reads, giving one row per CDR3 protein. The sample has around 130,000 distinct CDR3 sequences, 10% to 15% seen once. The sample was a population of CD138-negative cells sorted from bone marrow. The receptors shown here come from a donor over 35 with multiple myeloma.

This clonotype was found many times. The genes are TRBV28 and TRBJ1-1, with 8 bases identical to TRBD1. The junction had 13 bases not matched to a gene; V was cut back by 6 bases and J by 1 base. In germline, CDR1 is MDHEN, CDR2 SYDVKM. The CDR3 spans 17 residues. CDR3 sequence: CASSPIRAGTGNTEAFF. The DNA for the CDR3 is TGTGCCAGCAGCCCGATTCGAGCCGGGACAGGGAACACTGAAGCTTTCTTT. Full variable domain (rest looked up from reference TRBV28 and TRBJ1-1): DVKVTQSSRYLVKRTGEKVFLECVQDMDHENMFWYRQDPGLGLRLIYFSYDVKMKEKGDIPEGYSVSREKKERFSLILESASTNQTSMYLCASSPIRAGTGNTEAFFGQGTRLTVV.

This clonotype was counted many times. The rearrangement joins TRBV4-1 to TRBJ2-5, with 7 bases that match TRBD1. The CDR3 spans 16 residues. J was trimmed by 4 bases and V by 3 bases; bases with no gene match: 11. Germline-derived CDR1 and CDR2 are MGHRA and YSYEKL. CDR3 residues: CASSQTPGQPGETQYF. The CDR3 DNA reads as TGCGCCAGCAGCCAGACCCCGGGACAGCCAGGAGAGACCCAGTACTTC.

The V gene is TRBV29-1, the J gene TRBJ1-2; 10 bases fit TRBD1. The CDR3 is 15 amino acids. V was clipped by 1 base and J by 7 bases; unmatched bases: 9. Germline-derived CDR1 and CDR2 are SQVTM and ANQGSEA. The CDR3 DNA sequence: TGCAGCGTTGAAGGTCCCGGACAGGGGGTTCGTGGCTACACCTTC. This translates into CSVEGPGQGVRGYTF.

Many counts were recorded for this clonotype. The rearrangement uses TRBV2 and TRBJ2-5, with D possibly being TRBD2 (6 bases). The CDR3 runs 14 residues. Germline V gene data show CDR1 as SNHLY and CDR2 as FYNNEI. V dropped 7 bases and J dropped 3 bases, with 15 bases sitting between them. The CDR3 region is CASNLRGVEETQYF. DNA for the CDR3: TGTGCCAGCAACCTCCGCGGGGTTGAAGAGACCCAGTACTTC.

As for this clonotype: This may come from a read error, since a much larger clone is one base off. The V and J genes are TRBV29-1 and TRBJ1-2; 7 bases map to TRBD1. The V segment lost 2 bases and the J segment 5 bases; nucleotides outside the gene matches: 5. CDR1 and CDR2 from the germline V gene are SQVTM and ANQGSEA. CDR3 length: 13 amino acids. The CDR3 coding sequence is TGCAGCGTTGAAAATCGGACAGGTTATGGCTACACCTTC. It translates to CSVENRTGYGYTF.

This clonotype came up a few times. This sequence joins TRBV20-1 and TRBJ2-5; the match to TRBD1 covers 7 bases. The CDR3 consists of 12 residues. CDR1 is DFQATT and CDR2 is SNEGSKA in the germline V gene (reference sequence). The V and J ends lost 8 bases and 3 bases, in that order; junction bases with no gene match: 6. The CDR3 coding sequence is TGCAGTCCCAGGGGGTCGGAAGAGACCCAGTACTTC. This sequence encodes CSPRGSEETQYF.

This clonotype appeared many times. V gene TRBV29-1 combines with J gene TRBJ2-7, with D perhaps matching TRBD1 or TRBD2 (5 bases each). The CDR3 consists of 13 residues. With 4 bases removed from V and 6 bases from J, the gap between germline ends came to 16 bases. From germline, CDR1 is SQVTM and CDR2 ANQGSEA. The CDR3 sequence is CSVGGDPKGEQYF. The CDR3 DNA is TGCAGCGTTGGAGGGGACCCAAAAGGCGAGCAGTACTTC.